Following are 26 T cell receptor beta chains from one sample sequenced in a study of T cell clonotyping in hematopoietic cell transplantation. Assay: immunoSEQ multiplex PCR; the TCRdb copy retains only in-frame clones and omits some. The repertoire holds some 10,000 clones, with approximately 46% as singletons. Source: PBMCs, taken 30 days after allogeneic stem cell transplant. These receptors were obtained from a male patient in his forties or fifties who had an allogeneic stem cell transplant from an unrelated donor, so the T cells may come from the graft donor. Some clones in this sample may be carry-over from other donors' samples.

This CDR3 reads CSVTEGQGLTGELFF. The DNA for the CDR3 is TGCAGCGTTACCGAAGGTCAGGGTCTCACCGGGGAGCTGTTTTTT. The chain joins TRBV29-1 to TRBJ2-2, with D perhaps matching TRBD1 (5 bases). V was pared by 5 bases and J by 4 bases, with 17 bases between. CDR1 is SQVTM and CDR2 is ANQGSEA in the germline V gene. The CDR3 is 15 residues long.

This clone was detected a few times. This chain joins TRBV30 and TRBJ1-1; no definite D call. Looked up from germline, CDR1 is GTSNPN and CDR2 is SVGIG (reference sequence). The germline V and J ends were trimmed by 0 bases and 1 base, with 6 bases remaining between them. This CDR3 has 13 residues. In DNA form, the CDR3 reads TGTGCCTGGAGTGTACAGACGAACACTGAAGCTTTCTTT. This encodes CAWSVQTNTEAFF.

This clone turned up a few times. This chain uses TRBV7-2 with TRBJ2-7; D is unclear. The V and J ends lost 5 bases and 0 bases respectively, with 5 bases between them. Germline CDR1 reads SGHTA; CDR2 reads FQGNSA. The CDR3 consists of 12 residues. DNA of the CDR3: TGTGCCAGCAGCGTGGGCTCCTACGAGCAGTACTTC. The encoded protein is CASSVGSYEQYF.

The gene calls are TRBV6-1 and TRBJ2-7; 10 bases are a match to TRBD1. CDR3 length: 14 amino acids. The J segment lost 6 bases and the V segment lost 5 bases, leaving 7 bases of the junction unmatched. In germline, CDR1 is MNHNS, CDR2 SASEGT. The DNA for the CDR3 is TGTGCCAGCAGTCTGGGACAGGGGTTCCCCGAGCAGTACTTC. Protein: CASSLGQGFPEQYF.

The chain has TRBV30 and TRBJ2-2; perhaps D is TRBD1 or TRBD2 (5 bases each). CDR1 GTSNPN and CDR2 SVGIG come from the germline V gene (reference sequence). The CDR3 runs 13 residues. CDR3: CGGLRPNTGELFF. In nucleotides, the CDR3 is TGTGGGGGGTTACGGCCCAACACCGGGGAGCTGTTTTTT.

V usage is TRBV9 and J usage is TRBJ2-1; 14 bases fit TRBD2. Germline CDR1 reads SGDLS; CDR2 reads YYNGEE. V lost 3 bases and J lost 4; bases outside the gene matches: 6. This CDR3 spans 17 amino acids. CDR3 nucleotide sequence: TGTGCCAGCAGCGCCGGGACTAGCGGGAGAGGTTACAATGAGCAGTTCTTC. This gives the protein CASSAGTSGRGYNEQFF.

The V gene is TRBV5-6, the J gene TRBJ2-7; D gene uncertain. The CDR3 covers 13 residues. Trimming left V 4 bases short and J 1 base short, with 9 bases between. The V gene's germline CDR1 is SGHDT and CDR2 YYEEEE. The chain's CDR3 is CASSIDESYEQYF. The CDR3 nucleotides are TGTGCCAGCAGCATTGACGAGTCCTACGAGCAGTACTTC.

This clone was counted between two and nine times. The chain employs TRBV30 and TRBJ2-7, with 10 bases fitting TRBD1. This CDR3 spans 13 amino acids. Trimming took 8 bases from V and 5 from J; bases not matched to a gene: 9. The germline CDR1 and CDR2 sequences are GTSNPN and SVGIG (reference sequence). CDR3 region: CALEGQGQHEQYF. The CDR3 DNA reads TGTGCCCTGGAGGGACAGGGGCAACACGAGCAGTACTTC.

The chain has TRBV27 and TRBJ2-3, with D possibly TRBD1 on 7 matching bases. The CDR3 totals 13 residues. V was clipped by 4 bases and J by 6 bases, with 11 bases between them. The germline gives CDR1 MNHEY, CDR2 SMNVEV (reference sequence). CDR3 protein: CASSSQGGDTQYF. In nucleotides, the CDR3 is TGTGCCAGCAGTTCCCAGGGGGGCGATACGCAGTATTTT.

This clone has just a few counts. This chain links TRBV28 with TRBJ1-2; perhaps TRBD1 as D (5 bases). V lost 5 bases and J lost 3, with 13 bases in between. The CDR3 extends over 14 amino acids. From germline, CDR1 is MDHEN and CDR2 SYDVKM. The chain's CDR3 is CASSQAGLDYGYTF. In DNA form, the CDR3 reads TGTGCCAGCAGTCAGGCAGGGTTGGACTATGGCTACACCTTC.

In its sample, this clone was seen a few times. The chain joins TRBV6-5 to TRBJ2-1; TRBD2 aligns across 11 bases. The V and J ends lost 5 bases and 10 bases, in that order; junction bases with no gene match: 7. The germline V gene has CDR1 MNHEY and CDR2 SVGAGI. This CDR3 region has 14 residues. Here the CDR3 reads CASSATTSGVEQFF. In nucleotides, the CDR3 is TGTGCCAGCAGTGCGACGACTAGCGGGGTCGAGCAGTTCTTC.

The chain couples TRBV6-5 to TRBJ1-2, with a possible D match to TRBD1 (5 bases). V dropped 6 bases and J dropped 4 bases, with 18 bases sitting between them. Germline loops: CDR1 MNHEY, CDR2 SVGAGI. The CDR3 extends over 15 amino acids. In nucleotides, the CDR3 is TGTGCCAGCAGCCCTCCCCAGACAGAAAGCTATGGCTACACCTTC. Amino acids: CASSPPQTESYGYTF.

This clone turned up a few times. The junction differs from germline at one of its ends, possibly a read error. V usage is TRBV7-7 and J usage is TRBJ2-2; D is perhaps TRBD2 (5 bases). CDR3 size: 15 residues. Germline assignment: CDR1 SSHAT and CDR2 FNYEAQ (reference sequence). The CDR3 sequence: CASSLEGGSTGELFF. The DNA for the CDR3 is TGTGCTAGCAGCTTAGAGGGTGGGAGCACCGGGGAGCTGTTTTTT.

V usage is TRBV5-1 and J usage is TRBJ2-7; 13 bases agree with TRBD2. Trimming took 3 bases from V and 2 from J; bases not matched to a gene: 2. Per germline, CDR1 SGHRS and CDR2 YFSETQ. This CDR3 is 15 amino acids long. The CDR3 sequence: CASSWGLAGTYEQYF. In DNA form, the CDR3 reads TGCGCCAGCAGCTGGGGACTAGCGGGAACCTACGAGCAGTACTTC.

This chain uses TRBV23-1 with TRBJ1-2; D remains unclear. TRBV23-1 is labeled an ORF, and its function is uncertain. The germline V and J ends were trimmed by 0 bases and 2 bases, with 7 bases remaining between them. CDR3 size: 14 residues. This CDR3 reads CASSQSLGNYGYTF. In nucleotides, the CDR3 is TGCGCCAGCAGTCAATCATTAGGGAACTATGGCTACACCTTC.

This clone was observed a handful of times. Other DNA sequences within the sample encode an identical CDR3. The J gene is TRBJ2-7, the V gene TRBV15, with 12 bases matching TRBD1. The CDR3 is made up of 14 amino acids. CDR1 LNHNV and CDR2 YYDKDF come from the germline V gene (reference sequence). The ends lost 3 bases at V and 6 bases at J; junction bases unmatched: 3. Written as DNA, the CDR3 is TGTGCCACCAGCAGGGGACAGGGGGCTCGCGAGCAGTACTTC. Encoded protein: CATSRGQGAREQYF. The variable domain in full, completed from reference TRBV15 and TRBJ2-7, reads DAMVIQNPRYQVTQFGKPVTLSCSQTLNHNVMYWYQQKSSQAPKLLFHYYDKDFNNEADTPDNFQSRRPNTSFCFLDIRSPGLGDTAMYLCATSRGQGAREQYFGPGTRLTVT.

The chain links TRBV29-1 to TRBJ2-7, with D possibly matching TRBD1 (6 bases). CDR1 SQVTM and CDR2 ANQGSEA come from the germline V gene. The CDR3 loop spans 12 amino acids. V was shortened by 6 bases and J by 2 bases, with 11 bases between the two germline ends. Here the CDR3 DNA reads TGCAGCGTATCACAGGGCCCCTACGAGCAGTACTTC. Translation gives CSVSQGPYEQYF.

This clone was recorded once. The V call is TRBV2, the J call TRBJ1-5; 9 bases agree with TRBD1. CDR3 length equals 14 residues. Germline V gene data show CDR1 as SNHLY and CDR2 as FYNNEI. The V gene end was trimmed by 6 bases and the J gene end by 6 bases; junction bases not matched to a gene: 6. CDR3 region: CASRETGGPQPQHF. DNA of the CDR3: TGTGCCAGCAGGGAGACAGGGGGTCCTCAGCCCCAGCATTTT.

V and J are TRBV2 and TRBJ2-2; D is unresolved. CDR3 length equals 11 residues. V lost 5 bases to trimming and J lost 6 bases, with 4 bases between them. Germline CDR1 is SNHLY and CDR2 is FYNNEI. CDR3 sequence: CASSYAGELFF. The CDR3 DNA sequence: TGTGCCAGCAGTTATGCCGGGGAGCTGTTTTTT.

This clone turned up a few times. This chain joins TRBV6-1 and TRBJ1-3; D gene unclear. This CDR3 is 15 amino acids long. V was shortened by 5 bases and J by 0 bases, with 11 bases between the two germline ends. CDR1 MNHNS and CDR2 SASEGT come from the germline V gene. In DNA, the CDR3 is TGTGCCAGCAGTAAGACGGTGAGCTCTGGAAACACCATATATTTT. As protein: CASSKTVSSGNTIYF.

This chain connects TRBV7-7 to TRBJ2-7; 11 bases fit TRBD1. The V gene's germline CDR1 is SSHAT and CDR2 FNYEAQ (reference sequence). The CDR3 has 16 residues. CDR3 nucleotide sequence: TGTGCTTCTACTACTCCGGGACAGGGGGGTGCCTACGAGCAGTACTTC. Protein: CASTTPGQGGAYEQYF.

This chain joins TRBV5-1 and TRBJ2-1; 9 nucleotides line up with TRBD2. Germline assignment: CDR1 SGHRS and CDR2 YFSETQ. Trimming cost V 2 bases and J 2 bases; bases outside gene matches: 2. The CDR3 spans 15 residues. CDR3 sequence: CASSFTSGPYNEQFF. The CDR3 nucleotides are TGCGCCAGCAGCTTTACTAGCGGGCCCTACAATGAGCAGTTCTTC.

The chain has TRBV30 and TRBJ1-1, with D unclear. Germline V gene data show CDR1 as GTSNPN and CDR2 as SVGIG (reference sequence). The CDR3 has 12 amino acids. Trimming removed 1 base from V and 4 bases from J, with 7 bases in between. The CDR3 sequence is CAWSDYGTEAFF. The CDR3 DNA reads TGTGCCTGGAGTGATTATGGCACTGAAGCTTTCTTT.

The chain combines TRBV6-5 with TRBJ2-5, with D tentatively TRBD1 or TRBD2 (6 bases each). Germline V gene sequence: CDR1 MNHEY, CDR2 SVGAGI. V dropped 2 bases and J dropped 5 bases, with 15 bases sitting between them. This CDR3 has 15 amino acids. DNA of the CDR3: TGTGCCAGCAGTTACGTCCGGGGGCGCGGGGAGACCCAGTACTTC. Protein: CASSYVRGRGETQYF.

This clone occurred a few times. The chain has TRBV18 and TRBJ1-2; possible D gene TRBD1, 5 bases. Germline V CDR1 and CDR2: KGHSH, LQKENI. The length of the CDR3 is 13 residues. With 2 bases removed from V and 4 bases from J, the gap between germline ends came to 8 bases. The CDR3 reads CASSPKGLYGYTF. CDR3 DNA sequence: TGTGCCAGCTCACCAAAGGGGCTCTATGGCTACACCTTC.

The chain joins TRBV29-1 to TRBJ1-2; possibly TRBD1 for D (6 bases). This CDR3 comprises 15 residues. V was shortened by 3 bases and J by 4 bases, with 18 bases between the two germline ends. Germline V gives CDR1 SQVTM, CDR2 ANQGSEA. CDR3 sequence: CSVDLRGLGRYGYTF. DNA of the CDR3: TGCAGCGTTGATCTCAGGGGTTTGGGACGCTATGGCTACACCTTC.